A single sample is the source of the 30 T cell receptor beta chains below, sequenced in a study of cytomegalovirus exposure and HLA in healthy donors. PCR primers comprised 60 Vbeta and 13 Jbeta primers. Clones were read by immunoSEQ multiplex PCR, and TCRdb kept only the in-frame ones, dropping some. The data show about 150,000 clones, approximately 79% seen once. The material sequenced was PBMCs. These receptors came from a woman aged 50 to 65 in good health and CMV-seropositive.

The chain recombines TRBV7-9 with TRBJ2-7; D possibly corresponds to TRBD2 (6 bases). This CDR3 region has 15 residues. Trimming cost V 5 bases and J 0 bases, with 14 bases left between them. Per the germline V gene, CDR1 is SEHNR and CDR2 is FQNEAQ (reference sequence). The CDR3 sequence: CASSLLASSSYEQYF. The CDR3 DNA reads TGTGCCAGCAGCCTACTAGCTTCTAGCTCCTACGAGCAGTACTTC.

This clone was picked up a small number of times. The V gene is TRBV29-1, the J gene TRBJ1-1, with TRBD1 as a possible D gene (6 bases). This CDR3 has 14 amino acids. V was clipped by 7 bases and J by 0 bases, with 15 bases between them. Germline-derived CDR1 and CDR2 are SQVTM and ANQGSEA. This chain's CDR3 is CSAVTGRMNTEAFF. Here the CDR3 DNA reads TGCAGCGCCGTGACAGGACGCATGAACACTGAAGCTTTCTTT.

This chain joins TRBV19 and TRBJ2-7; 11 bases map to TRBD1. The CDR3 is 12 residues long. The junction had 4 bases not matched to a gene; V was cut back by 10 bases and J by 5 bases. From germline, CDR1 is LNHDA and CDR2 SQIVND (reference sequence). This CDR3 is CATRTGGDEQYF. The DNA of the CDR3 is TGTGCCACTAGGACAGGGGGCGACGAGCAGTACTTC.

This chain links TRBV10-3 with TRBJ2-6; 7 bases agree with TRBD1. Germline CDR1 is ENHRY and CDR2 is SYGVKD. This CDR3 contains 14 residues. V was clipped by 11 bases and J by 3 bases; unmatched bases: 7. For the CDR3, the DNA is TGTGCCGTCCAACAGGGGAGTGGGGCCAACGTCCTGACTTTC. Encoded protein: CAVQQGSGANVLTF.

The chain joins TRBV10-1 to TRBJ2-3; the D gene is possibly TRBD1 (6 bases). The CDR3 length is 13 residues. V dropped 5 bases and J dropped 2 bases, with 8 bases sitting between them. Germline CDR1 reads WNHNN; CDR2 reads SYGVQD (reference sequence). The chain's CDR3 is CASSRDITDTQYF. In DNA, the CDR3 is TGCGCCAGCAGTCGGGACATCACAGATACGCAGTATTTT.

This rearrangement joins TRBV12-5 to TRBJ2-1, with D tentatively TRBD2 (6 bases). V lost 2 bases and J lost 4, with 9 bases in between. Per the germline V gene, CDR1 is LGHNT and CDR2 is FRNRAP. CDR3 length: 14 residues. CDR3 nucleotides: TGTGCTAGTGGTTTGTGGGGACTTTACAATGAGCAGTTCTTC. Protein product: CASGLWGLYNEQFF. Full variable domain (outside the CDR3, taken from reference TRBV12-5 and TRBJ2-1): DARVTQTPRHKVTEMGQEVTMRCQPILGHNTVFWYRQTMMQGLELLAYFRNRAPLDDSGMPKDRFSAEMPDATLATLKIQPSEPRDSAVYFCASGLWGLYNEQFFGPGTRLTVL.

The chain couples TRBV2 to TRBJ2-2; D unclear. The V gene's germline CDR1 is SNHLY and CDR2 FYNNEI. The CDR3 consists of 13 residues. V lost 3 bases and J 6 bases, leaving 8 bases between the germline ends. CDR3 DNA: TGTGCCAGCAGTGAGTCTTCGGCCGGGGAGCTGTTTTTT. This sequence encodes CASSESSAGELFF. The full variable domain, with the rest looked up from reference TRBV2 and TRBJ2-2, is EPEVTQTPSHQVTQMGQEVILRCVPISNHLYFYWYRQILGQKVEFLVSFYNNEISEKSEIFDDQFSVERPDGSNFTLKIRSTKLEDSAMYFCASSESSAGELFFGEGSRLTVL.

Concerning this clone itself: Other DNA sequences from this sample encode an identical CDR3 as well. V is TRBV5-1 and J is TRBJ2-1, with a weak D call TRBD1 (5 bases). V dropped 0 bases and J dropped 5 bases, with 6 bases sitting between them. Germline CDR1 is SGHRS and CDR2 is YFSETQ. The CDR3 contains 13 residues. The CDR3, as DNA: TGCGCCAGCAGCTTGGGACAGCACAATGAGCAGTTCTTC. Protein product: CASSLGQHNEQFF.

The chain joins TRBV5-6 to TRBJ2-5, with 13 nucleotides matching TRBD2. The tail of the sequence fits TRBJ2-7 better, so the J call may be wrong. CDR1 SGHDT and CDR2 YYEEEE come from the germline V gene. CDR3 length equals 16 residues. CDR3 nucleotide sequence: TGTGCCAGCAGCCAGGGACTAGCGGGGAGCTCCTACGAGCAGTACTTC. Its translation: CASSQGLAGSSYEQYF.

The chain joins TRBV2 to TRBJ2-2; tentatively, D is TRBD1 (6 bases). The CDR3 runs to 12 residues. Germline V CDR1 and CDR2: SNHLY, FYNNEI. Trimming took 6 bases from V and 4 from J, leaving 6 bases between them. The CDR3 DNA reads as TGTGCCAGCAGACAGGGCACCGGGGAGCTGTTTTTT. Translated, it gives CASRQGTGELFF.

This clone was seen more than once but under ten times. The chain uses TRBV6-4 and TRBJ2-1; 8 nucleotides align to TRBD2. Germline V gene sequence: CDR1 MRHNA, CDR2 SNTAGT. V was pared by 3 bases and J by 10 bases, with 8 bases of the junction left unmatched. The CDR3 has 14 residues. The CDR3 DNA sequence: TGTGCCAGCAGTGATTTCTCCCGGGGGGGCGAGCAGTTCTTC. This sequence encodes CASSDFSRGGEQFF.

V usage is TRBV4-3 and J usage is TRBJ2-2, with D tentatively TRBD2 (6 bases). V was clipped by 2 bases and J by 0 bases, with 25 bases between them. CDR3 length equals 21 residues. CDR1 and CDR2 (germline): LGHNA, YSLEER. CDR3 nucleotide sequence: TGCGCCAGCAGCCAACAGGGAACTCGAGCGGGCCAGTTATCGAACACCGGGGAGCTGTTTTTT. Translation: CASSQQGTRAGQLSNTGELFF.

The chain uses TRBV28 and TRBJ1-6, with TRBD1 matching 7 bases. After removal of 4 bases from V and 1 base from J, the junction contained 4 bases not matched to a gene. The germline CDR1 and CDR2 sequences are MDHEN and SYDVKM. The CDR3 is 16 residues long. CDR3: CASSSTGVSYNSPLHF. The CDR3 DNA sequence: TGTGCCAGCAGTTCAACAGGGGTATCCTATAATTCACCCCTCCACTTT.

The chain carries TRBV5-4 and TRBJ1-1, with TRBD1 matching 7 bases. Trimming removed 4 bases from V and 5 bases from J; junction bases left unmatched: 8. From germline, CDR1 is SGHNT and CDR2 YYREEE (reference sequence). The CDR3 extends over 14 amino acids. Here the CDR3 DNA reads TGTGCCAGCAGCCTCCAGGGGGGTTCGACTGAAGCTTTCTTT. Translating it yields CASSLQGGSTEAFF.

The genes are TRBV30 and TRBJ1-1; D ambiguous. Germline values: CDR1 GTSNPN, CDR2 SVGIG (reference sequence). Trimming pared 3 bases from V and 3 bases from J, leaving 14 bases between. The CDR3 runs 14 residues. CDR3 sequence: CAWRAASQHTEAFF. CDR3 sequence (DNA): TGTGCCTGGAGAGCGGCCTCCCAGCACACTGAAGCTTTCTTT.

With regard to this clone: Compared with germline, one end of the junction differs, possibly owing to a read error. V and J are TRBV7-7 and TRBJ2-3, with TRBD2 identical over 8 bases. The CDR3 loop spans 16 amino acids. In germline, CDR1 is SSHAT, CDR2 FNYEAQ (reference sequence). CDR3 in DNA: TGTGCTAGCAGCCCGAGGACTAGCCCTCGGGAAGATACGCAGTATTTT. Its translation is CASSPRTSPREDTQYF.

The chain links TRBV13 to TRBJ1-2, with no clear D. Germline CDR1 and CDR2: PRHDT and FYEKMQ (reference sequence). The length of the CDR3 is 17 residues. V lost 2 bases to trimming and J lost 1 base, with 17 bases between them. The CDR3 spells CASSLKQVSQYNYGYTF. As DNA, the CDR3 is TGTGCCAGCAGCTTAAAGCAGGTTTCACAGTATAACTATGGCTACACCTTC.

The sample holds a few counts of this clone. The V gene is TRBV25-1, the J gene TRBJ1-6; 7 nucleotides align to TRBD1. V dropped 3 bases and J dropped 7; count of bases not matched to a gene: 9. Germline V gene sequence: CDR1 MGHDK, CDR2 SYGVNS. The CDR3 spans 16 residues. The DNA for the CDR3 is TGTGCCAGCAGTGATCAAACAGGGGTTTTAAATTCACCCCTCCACTTT. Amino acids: CASSDQTGVLNSPLHF.

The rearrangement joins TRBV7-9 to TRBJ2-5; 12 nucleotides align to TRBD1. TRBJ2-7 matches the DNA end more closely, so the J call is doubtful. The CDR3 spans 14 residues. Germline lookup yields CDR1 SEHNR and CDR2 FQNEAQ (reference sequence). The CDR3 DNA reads TGTGCCAGCAGTCGGGACAGGGGGCTCGACGAGCAGTACTTC. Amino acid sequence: CASSRDRGLDEQYF.

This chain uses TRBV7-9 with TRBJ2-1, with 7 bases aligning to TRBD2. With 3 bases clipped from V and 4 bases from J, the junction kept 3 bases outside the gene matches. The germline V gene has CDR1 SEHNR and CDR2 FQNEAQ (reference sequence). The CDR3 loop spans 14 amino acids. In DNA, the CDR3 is TGTGCCAGCAGCTTGGCGGGGGTGTACAATGAGCAGTTCTTC. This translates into CASSLAGVYNEQFF.

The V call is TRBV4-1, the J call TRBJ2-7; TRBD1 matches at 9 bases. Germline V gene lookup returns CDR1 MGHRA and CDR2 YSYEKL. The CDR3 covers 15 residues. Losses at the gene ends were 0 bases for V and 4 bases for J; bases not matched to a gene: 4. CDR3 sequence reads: CASSQDRDRVYEQYF. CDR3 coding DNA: TGCGCCAGCAGCCAAGACCGGGACAGGGTGTACGAGCAGTACTTC.

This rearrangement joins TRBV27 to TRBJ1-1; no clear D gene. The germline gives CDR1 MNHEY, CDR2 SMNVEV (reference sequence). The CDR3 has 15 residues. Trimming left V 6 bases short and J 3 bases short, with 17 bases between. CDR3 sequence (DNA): TGTGCCAGCAGCCCCCGCGGAGGGAGGGACACTGAAGCTTTCTTT. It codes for CASSPRGGRDTEAFF.

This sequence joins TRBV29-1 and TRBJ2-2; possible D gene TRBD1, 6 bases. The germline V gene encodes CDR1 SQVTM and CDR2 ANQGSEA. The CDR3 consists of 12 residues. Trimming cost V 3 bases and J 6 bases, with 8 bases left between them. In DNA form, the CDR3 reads TGCAGCGTTGAGGGGGCTTCCGGGGAGCTGTTTTTT. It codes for CSVEGASGELFF.

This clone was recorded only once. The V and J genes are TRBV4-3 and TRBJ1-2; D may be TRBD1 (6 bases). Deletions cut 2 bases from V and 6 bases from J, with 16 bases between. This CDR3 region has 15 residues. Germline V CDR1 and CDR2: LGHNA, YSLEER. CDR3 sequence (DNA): TGCGCCAGCAGCCAACCTGGCGCCAGGGGTAATGGCTACACCTTC. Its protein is CASSQPGARGNGYTF.

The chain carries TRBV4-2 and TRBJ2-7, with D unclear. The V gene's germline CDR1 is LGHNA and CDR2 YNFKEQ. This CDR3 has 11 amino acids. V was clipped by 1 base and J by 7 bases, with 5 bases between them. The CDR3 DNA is TGTGCCAGCAGCCAAGGTCAAGAGCAGTACTTC. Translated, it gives CASSQGQEQYF.

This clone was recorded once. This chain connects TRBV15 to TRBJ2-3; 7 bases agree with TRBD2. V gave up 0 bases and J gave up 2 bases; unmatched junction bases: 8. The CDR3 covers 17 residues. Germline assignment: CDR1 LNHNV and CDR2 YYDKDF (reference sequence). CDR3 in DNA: TGTGCCACCAGCAGAGATAATAAGCGGGGAGTCACAGATACGCAGTATTTT. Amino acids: CATSRDNKRGVTDTQYF.

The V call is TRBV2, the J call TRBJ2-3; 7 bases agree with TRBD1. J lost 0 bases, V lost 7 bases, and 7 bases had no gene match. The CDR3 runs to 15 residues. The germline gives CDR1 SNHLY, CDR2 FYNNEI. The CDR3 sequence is CASTSKGGSTDTQYF. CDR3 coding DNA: TGTGCCAGCACTTCAAAAGGGGGCAGCACAGATACGCAGTATTTT.

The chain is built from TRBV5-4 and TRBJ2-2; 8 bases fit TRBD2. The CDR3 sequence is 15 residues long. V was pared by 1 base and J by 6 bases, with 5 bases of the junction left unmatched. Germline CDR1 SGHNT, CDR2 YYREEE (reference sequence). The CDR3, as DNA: TGTGCCAGCAGCTTGTCCGGGGGGGCCGCCGGGGAGCTGTTTTTT. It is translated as CASSLSGGAAGELFF.

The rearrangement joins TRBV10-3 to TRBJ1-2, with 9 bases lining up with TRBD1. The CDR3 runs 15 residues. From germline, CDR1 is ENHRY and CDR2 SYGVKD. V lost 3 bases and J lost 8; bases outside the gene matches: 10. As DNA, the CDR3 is TGTGCCATCAGTGAAGGACAGGGGCCGAACGGCGGCTACACCTTC. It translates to CAISEGQGPNGGYTF.

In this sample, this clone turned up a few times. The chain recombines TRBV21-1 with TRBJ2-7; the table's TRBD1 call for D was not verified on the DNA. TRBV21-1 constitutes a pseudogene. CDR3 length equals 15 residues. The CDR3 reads CASQIFDRGIYEQYF. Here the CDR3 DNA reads TGTGCCAGCCAAATTTTTGACAGGGGGATCTACGAGCAGTACTTC.